This TCR beta chain was found in a study of blood T cell repertoires in COVID-19. Study-wide background: Sites across the United States, Italy and Spain contributed samples from acute and convalescent COVID-19. Sources were T cells, B-cell-depleted T cells, or PBMCs; the material itself was cDNA or gDNA.

The CDR3 length is 14 residues. Methods used by the authors: Amplifying reference gene primers gave estimates of nucleated cell counts. Profiling relied on immunoSEQ multiplex PCR, and the TCRdb table lists in-frame clones only, not all of them. V and J calls and clone size are given by that table; D and trimming were obtained from the DNA. This table has roughly 120,000 clones, roughly 83% appearing once. This chain joins TRBV21-1 and TRBJ2-7; no DNA check was done on the table's D call, TRBD1. TRBV21-1 is a pseudogene segment. The specimen sequenced was peripheral blood. This receptor was taken from a woman aged 55-69 years with acute or convalescent COVID-19. This CDR3 is CASSIRDRGREQYF. Here the CDR3 DNA reads TGTGCCAGCAGCATCCGGGACAGGGGGCGCGAGCAGTACTTC.